The subject of this entry is one T cell receptor beta chain. This clone was counted once. Its antigen specificity is not known. Base qualities are not recorded, but no much larger clone differs from it by a single base. This sample was taken from a study of blood T cell repertoires in COVID-19 (dated by TCRdb to the early 2020s). Regarding the research as a whole: Samples covering the acute and convalescent phases of COVID-19 were provided by collaborators in the United States, Italy and Spain. The prospective study material was composed of cDNA or gDNA derived from T cells, B-cell-depleted T cells, or PBMCs. The dataset comprised deeply sampled blood TCRbeta repertoires from subjects exposed to, actively infected with, or recovered from COVID-19. The repertoires were released in a freely available public database meant as a resource for research on the immune response to SARS-CoV-2. Samples were obtained from the ongoing ImmuneRACE study (first 160 participants) and from 1,254 subjects provided by 6 global collaborators. A de-identified subject ID, COVID-19 status, age in years and sex were almost always included in the sample metadata. HLA class I and class II types, where available, came from metadata supplied by the sample provider rather than from assay-based typing. Summary of the overall study and its limitations: Clinical and demographic metadata were provided uncurated, with the amount varying by source and participant.

As encoded in the germline V gene (reference sequence), CDR1 is LGHDT while CDR2 is YNNKEL. The CDR3 starts with the cysteine, ends with the phenylalanine, and has 14 residues. Kept here is only the CDR3 DNA, which spans 42 bases and is read in frame from base 1. The V and J ends are trimmed by 4 bases and 7 bases, leaving 11 bases between them. Each collaborating institution followed its own protocols to collect whole blood in K2EDTA tubes. For TCRbeta analysis, collaborators shipped samples as frozen whole blood, isolated PBMCs, or DNA extracted from either of those sample types. TCRbeta CDR3 regions were amplified from genomic DNA by means of the immunoSEQ Assay, a bias-controlled multiplex PCR. On the study's bioinformatics: Within the assay, amplification of reference gene primers was used to estimate how many nucleated cells each sample contained. To quantify the absolute abundance of each unique TCRbeta CDR3 rearrangement, sequence reads were collapsed and filtered. For each sample, productive Simpson clonality was calculated by taking the square root of Simpson's diversity index across productive rearrangements. TCRdb took over this immuneACCESS table, retaining in-frame rearrangements with V and J assigned. Such tables are incomplete; in checked studies, under half of the missing clones stem from an unresolved V gene, and the remainder is unexplained. The V and J calls and clone size come from that table; D and trimming were worked out from the DNA. The sample records under 70,000 clones, 65% to 80% of which are singletons. The ten most abundant clones make up 15% to 20% of the sample.

This TCR came from a man in his 60s with acute or convalescent COVID-19. The rearrangement joined TRBV3-1 (or the pseudogene TRBV3-2) to TRBJ1-6; the D segment could be TRBD1, given 6 matching bases. What was sequenced was peripheral blood. The CDR3 here reads CASSRTRGNSPLHF. The nucleotides are TGTGCCAGCAGCCGCACCAGGGGAAATTCACCCCTCCACTTT.